Below, 9 T cell receptor beta chains from the same sample are listed, as sequenced in a study of T cells in Graves' hyperthyroidism and ophthalmopathy. RNA transcripts yielded amplified TCR beta CDR3 regions. RT-PCR in the first round (using the HTBI primer set) targeted the TCR CDR3. MiXCR was run by TCRdb on the multiplex PCR reads, yielding one entry per CDR3 protein. This table has 250,000 to 350,000 distinct CDR3 sequences, about a sixth appearing once. Sequencing used blood. All receptors derive from a woman aged 60-70 years with Graves' ophthalmopathy.

This clonotype was picked up many times. The genes are TRBV6-2 or TRBV6-3 and TRBJ1-1; 11 bases are shared with TRBD1. J lost 5 bases, V lost 8 bases, and 7 bases had no gene match. Per germline, CDR1 MNHEY and CDR2 SVGEGT. The CDR3 has 14 residues. The chain's CDR3 is CASGQGAGRTEAFF. The DNA of the CDR3 is TGTGCCAGCGGACAGGGGGCCGGAAGAACTGAAGCTTTCTTT.

This clonotype was counted at least ten times. Germline is not matched at one junction end, which may reflect a read error. V is TRBV20-1 and J is TRBJ1-5, with a tentative D call TRBD1 (6 bases). CDR3 length: 11 amino acids. Germline CDR1 and CDR2: DFQATT and SNEGSKA (reference sequence). This CDR3 reads CSARDGQLQHF. The CDR3 DNA is TGCAGTGCTAGGGACGGACAGCTCCAGCATTTT.

This rearrangement joins TRBV7-9 to TRBJ1-1; maybe TRBD1 (5 bases). This CDR3 is built from 15 residues. The ends were cut back, 3 bases at V and 6 bases at J, with 17 bases in the middle. The germline CDR1 and CDR2 sequences are SEHNR and FQNEAQ (reference sequence). The CDR3 region is CASSFLRGGLPEAFF. DNA of the CDR3: TGTGCCAGCAGCTTCTTACGGGGGGGTCTCCCTGAAGCTTTCTTT.

This clonotype was counted a few times. Just one base apart from a much larger clone, this may be a read error. V is TRBV7-3 and J is TRBJ2-2, with a tentative D call TRBD1 (5 bases). The CDR3 consists of 14 residues. Germline V gene sequence: CDR1 SGHTA, CDR2 FQGTGA. The CDR3 is CANSFDRYTGELFF. CDR3 nucleotides: TGTGCCAACAGCTTTGACAGATACACCGGGGAGCTGTTTTTT.

The table lists this clonotype with many counts. V is TRBV7-9 and J is TRBJ1-4; possible D gene TRBD1, 5 bases. Trimming left V 5 bases short and J 2 bases short, with 9 bases between. CDR1 and CDR2 from the germline V gene are SEHNR and FQNEAQ (reference sequence). The CDR3 runs 14 residues. The CDR3 DNA reads TGTGCCAGCAGCATGGGGACCACTAATGAAAAACTGTTTTTT. The encoded protein is CASSMGTTNEKLFF.

This clonotype was seen a single time. At one end the junction does not follow the germline gene, possibly because of a read error. The CDR3 is CASSSRQGANEQSF. The CDR3 DNA reads TGTGCCAGCAGTTCTAGACAGGGGGCTAATGAGCAGTCCTTC. The chain has TRBV6-5 and TRBJ2-1; 10 bases are a match to TRBD1. CDR1 and CDR2 from the germline V gene are MNHEY and SVGAGI. CDR3 length: 14 residues.

This clonotype was counted only a few times. V and J are TRBV24-1 and TRBJ2-3; 12 bases align to TRBD2. CDR3 length: 17 amino acids. J was trimmed by 5 bases and V by 5 bases; bases with no gene match: 10. CDR1 and CDR2 from the germline V gene are KGHDR and SFDVKD. The CDR3 DNA sequence: TGTGCCACCAGTGTCCGACTAGCGGGAGCCTCGGGAGATACGCAGTATTTT. This codes for CATSVRLAGASGDTQYF.

This clonotype showed up just a few times. The chain couples TRBV30 to TRBJ1-3; weak D call: TRBD1 (5 bases). The germline V gene encodes CDR1 GTSNPN and CDR2 SVGIG (reference sequence). The CDR3 contains 16 residues. With 1 base removed from V and 0 bases from J, the gap between germline ends came to 13 bases. Here the CDR3 DNA reads TGTGCCTGGAGTGCACGGGGGAGCCGCTCTGGAAACACCATATATTTT. Its protein product is CAWSARGSRSGNTIYF.

This clonotype was seen repeatedly, ten times or more. V usage is TRBV7-2 and J usage is TRBJ2-7, with D possibly being TRBD1 (7 bases). CDR3 length: 15 amino acids. The V and J ends lost 2 bases and 5 bases respectively, with 16 bases between them. The germline V gene encodes CDR1 SGHTA and CDR2 FQGNSA. DNA for the CDR3: TGTGCCAGCAGCTTACGCCGTCCAGGGGGGAACGAGCAGTACTTC. Its translation is CASSLRRPGGNEQYF.